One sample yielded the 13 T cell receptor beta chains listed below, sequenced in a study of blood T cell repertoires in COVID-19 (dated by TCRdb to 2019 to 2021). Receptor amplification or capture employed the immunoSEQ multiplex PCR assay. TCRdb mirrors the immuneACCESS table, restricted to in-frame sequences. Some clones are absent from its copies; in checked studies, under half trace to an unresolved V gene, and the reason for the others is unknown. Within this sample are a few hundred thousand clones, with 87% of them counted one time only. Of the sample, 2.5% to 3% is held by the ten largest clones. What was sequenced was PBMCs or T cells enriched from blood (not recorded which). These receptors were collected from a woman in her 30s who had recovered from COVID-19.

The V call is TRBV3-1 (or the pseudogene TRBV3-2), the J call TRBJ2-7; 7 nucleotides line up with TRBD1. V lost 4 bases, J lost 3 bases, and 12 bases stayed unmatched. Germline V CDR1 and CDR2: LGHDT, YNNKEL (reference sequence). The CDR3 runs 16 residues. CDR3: CASSPTPGQPYYEQYF. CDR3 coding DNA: TGTGCCAGCAGCCCGACGCCGGGACAGCCATACTACGAGCAGTACTTC.

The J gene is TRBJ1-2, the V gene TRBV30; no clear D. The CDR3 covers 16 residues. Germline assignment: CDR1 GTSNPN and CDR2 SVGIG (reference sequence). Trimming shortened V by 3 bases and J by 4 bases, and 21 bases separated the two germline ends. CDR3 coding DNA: TGTGCCTGGAGCCCCCCCCTTCCTTTGTACTCCTATGGCTACACCTTC. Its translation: CAWSPPLPLYSYGYTF.

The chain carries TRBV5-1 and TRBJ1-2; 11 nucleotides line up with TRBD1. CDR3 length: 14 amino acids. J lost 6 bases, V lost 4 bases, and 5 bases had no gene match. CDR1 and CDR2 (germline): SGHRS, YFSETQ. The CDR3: CASSMGQGVHGYTF. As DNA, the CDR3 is TGCGCCAGCAGCATGGGACAGGGGGTCCATGGCTACACCTTC.

The CDR3: CSALGLAGKIGQDYEQFF. DNA for the CDR3: TGCAGCGCCCTGGGACTAGCGGGAAAGATTGGGCAAGATTATGAGCAGTTCTTC. The chain joins TRBV29-1 to TRBJ2-1; 13 bases match TRBD2. J lost 8 bases, V lost 7 bases, and 20 bases had no gene match. This CDR3 is 18 amino acids long. The V gene's germline CDR1 is SQVTM and CDR2 ANQGSEA.

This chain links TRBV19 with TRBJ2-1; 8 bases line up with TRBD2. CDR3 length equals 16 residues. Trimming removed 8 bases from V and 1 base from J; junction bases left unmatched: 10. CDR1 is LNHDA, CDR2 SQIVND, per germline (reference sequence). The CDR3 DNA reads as TGTGCCAGTGGGGGAGTAGTAGCGGGGTCCTACAATGAGCAGTTCTTC. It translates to CASGGVVAGSYNEQFF. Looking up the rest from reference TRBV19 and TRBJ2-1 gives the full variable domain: DGGITQSPKYLFRKEGQNVTLSCEQNLNHDAMYWYRQDPGQGLRLIYYSQIVNDFQKGDIAEGYSVSREKKESFPLTVTSAQKNPTAFYLCASGGVVAGSYNEQFFGPGTRLTVL.

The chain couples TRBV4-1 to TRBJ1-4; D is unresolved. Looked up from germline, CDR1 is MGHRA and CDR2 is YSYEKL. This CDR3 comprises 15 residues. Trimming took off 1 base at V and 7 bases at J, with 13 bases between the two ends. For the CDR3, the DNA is TGCGCCAGCAGCCAAGTATCCGGGATGGGTGAAAAACTGTTTTTT. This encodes CASSQVSGMGEKLFF.

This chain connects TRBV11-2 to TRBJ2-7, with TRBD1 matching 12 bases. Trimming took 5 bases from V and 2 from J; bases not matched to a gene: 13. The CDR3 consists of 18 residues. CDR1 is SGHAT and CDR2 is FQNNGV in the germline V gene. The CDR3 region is CASSQGDRGRGLPYEQYF. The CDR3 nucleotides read TGTGCCAGCAGCCAAGGGGACAGGGGGCGGGGGCTCCCCTACGAGCAGTACTTC.

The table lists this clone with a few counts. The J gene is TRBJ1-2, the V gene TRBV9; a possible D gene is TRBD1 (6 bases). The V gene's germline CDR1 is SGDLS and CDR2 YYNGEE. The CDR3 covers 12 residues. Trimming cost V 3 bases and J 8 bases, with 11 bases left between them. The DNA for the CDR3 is TGTGCCAGCAGCGAGGGGGTATGGGGCTACACCTTC. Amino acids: CASSEGVWGYTF.

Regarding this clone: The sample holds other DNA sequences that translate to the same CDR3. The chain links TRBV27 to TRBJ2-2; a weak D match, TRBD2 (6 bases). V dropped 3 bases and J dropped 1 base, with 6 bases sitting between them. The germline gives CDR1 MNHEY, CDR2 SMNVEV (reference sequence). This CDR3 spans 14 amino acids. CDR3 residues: CASSFSGNTGELFF. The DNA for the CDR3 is TGTGCCAGCAGTTTTAGCGGGAACACCGGGGAGCTGTTTTTT.

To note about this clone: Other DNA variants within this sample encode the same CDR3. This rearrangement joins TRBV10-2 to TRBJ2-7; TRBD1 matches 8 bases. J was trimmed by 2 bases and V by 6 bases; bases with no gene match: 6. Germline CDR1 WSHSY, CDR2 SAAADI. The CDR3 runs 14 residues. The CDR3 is CASRRGQGTYEQYF. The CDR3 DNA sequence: TGCGCCAGCAGACGTGGACAGGGCACCTACGAGCAGTACTTC.

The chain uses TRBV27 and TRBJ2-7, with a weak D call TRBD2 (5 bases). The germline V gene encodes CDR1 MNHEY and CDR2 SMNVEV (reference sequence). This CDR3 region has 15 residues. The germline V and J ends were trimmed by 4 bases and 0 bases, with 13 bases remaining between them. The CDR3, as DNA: TGTGCCAGCAGTTCCGAAGGGAGCCTCTCCTACGAGCAGTACTTC. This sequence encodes CASSSEGSLSYEQYF.

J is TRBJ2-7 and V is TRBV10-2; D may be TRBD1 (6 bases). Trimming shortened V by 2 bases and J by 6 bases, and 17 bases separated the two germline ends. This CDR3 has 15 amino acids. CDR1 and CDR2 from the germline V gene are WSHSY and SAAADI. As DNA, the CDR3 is TGCGCCAGCAGTGAGACTTACAGGGTAACGCCCGAGCAGTACTTC. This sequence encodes CASSETYRVTPEQYF.

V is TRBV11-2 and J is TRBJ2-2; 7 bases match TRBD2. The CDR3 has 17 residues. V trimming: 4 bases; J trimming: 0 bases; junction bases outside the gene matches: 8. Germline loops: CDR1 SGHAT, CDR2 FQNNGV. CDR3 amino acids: CASSSSGLAANTGELFF. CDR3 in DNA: TGTGCCAGCAGCTCCTCCGGGCTAGCGGCGAACACCGGGGAGCTGTTTTTT.